This TCR beta chain was observed in a study of blood T cell repertoires in COVID-19. Original methodology: Amplification with reference gene primers provided the estimates of nucleated cell counts. Method: immunoSEQ multiplex PCR; TCRdb's copy keeps in-frame clones and lacks some. The V and J calls and clone size are taken from that table; D and trimming were inferred from the DNA. The sample gives about 210,000 clones, approximately 85% of which show up once; about 2.5% is in the top ten. This receptor was obtained from a woman aged 65 to 85 with COVID-19, enrolled during active disease. Sequences were obtained from peripheral blood.

CDR3 nucleotide sequence: TGTGCCAGCAGTTTTAGCGGGGGCCTTCTCTACGAGCAGTACTTC. This sequence encodes CASSFSGGLLYEQYF. This chain connects TRBV13 to TRBJ2-7, with TRBD2 matching over 9 bases. CDR1 and CDR2 (germline): PRHDT, FYEKMQ (reference sequence). The CDR3 has 15 residues. V shed 6 bases, J shed 3 bases, and the junction held 9 bases outside the gene matches.